This record concerns one T cell receptor beta chain sequence. Authors' data handling: Amplification of reference gene primers was used by the study to estimate nucleated cell counts. Data came from immunoSEQ multiplex PCR; TCRdb stores just in-frame clones and leaves some out. That table gives V, J and clone size, and the DNA gave D and trimming. This table has 110,000 to 150,000 clones, around 89% appearing once. The data were taken from a study of blood T cell repertoires in COVID-19. Study as a whole: Sites in the United States, Italy and Spain provided acute and convalescent COVID-19 samples. The cDNA or gDNA used as material had been derived from T cells, B-cell-depleted T cells, or PBMCs.

Per germline, CDR1 MNHEY and CDR2 SMNVEV (reference sequence). There are 17 residues in the CDR3. V lost 7 bases and J lost 6; bases outside the gene matches: 13. Sequences were obtained from peripheral blood. The receptor's source is a man aged 55 to 70 with active or convalescent COVID-19. This chain uses TRBV27 with TRBJ2-1; 12 bases match TRBD2. DNA of the CDR3: TGTGCCAGCATCCCTGAGGGGGGACTAGCGGGCTCCAATGAGCAGTTCTTC. It encodes CASIPEGGLAGSNEQFF.